Below, 21 T cell receptor beta chains from the same sample are listed, as sequenced in a study of cytomegalovirus exposure and HLA in healthy donors. Vbeta (60) and Jbeta (13) primers were used in the PCR. Libraries were prepared by immunoSEQ multiplex PCR; TCRdb keeps only in-frame clonotypes and omits some of them. Found here are 160,000 or so clones, about 80% of them singletons; the top ten hold roughly 1.3%. The sample taken for sequencing was PBMCs. These receptors came from a woman aged 50 to 60 in good health and CMV-seronegative.

The gene calls are TRBV18 and TRBJ1-1; D call uncertain. There are 13 residues in the CDR3. The V gene's germline CDR1 is KGHSH and CDR2 LQKENI. Trimming pared 8 bases from V and 1 base from J, leaving 11 bases between. CDR3 DNA: TGTGCCAGCGCTAGTACGGAGAACACTGAAGCTTTCTTT. It yields the protein CASASTENTEAFF.

The chain couples TRBV5-4 to TRBJ2-6; 7 bases map to TRBD1. Germline-derived CDR1 and CDR2 are SGHNT and YYREEE (reference sequence). This CDR3 has 17 residues. V shed 4 bases and J 2 bases; nucleotides not matched to a gene: 9. The CDR3 bases are TGTGCCAGCAGCCCAGGGGGTTTGCGACCTGGGGCCAACGTCCTGACTTTC. It is translated as CASSPGGLRPGANVLTF.

CDR3 sequence (DNA): TGTGCCAGCAGCCAAGTGGGGGCCGCTGAAGCTTTCTTT. Amino acid sequence: CASSQVGAAEAFF. The chain links TRBV4-2 to TRBJ1-1, with a possible D match to TRBD1 (6 bases). Trimming removed 1 base from V and 6 bases from J, with 9 bases in between. Germline V gene lookup returns CDR1 LGHNA and CDR2 YNFKEQ. The CDR3 is made up of 13 amino acids.

The V and J genes are TRBV4-1 and TRBJ2-5; D is ambiguous. The germline V gene has CDR1 MGHRA and CDR2 YSYEKL. V lost 1 base, J lost 5 bases, and 8 bases lay in between. The CDR3 is 13 residues long. The CDR3 region has the DNA TGCGCCAGCAGCCAAGTAGTGGTGGAGACCCAGTACTTC. Translated: CASSQVVVETQYF.

The rearrangement uses TRBV28 and TRBJ1-2; 8 positions match TRBD1. The length of the CDR3 is 14 residues. In germline, CDR1 is MDHEN, CDR2 SYDVKM. J lost 3 bases, V lost 6 bases, and 6 bases had no gene match. The CDR3 coding sequence is TGTGCCAGCAGGCGGGGGACAGGTGACTATGGCTACACCTTC. This gives the protein CASRRGTGDYGYTF.

This clone appeared a few times. The V and J genes are TRBV6-1 and TRBJ1-5, with 8 positions matching TRBD1. V shed 6 bases, J shed 6 bases, and the junction held 10 bases outside the gene matches. CDR1 and CDR2 (germline): MNHNS, SASEGT. The CDR3 is 15 amino acids. CDR3 sequence (DNA): TGTGCCAGCAGCTATCCCGGGACAGGCGGTCAGCCCCAGCATTTT. Translated, it gives CASSYPGTGGQPQHF.

The rearrangement uses TRBV15 and TRBJ1-2; the match to TRBD1 covers 7 bases. CDR1 is LNHNV and CDR2 is YYDKDF in the germline V gene (reference sequence). CDR3 length equals 13 residues. The junction had 1 base not matched to a gene; V was cut back by 1 base and J by 5 bases. The CDR3 sequence: CATSRGTGYGYTF. In DNA form, the CDR3 reads TGTGCCACCAGCAGAGGGACAGGTTATGGCTACACCTTC.

The rearrangement uses TRBV5-1 and TRBJ2-5; 8 nucleotides match TRBD2. Losses at the gene ends were 7 bases for V and 2 bases for J; bases not matched to a gene: 4. The germline V gene has CDR1 SGHRS and CDR2 YFSETQ. The CDR3 extends over 13 amino acids. CDR3 nucleotides: TGCGCCAGCTCTCGGGGGGGGCAAGAGACCCAGTACTTC. This sequence encodes CASSRGGQETQYF.

The chain recombines TRBV18 with TRBJ1-1; D remains ambiguous. With 4 bases removed from V and 4 bases from J, the gap between germline ends came to 13 bases. Per the germline V gene, CDR1 is KGHSH and CDR2 is LQKENI. This CDR3 is 14 amino acids long. CDR3 residues: CASSRETVPTEAFF. CDR3 sequence (DNA): TGTGCCAGCTCACGGGAGACGGTGCCCACTGAAGCTTTCTTT.

The chain combines TRBV4-3 with TRBJ2-5, with a possible D match to TRBD1 (5 bases). The DNA end is a closer match to TRBJ2-7, so the J assignment may be wrong. Germline assignment: CDR1 LGHNA and CDR2 YSLEER. The CDR3 covers 12 residues. In nucleotides, the CDR3 is TGCGCCAGCAGCCAAAGGGGTGGCGAGCAGTACTTC. This encodes CASSQRGGEQYF.

The V and J genes are TRBV25-1 and TRBJ2-1, with D unresolved. Trimming took 4 bases from V and 3 from J, leaving 10 bases between them. This CDR3 has 14 residues. CDR1 and CDR2 (germline): MGHDK, SYGVNS. The CDR3 nucleotides read TGTGCCAGCAGTGTCCAACTTAACTACAATGAGCAGTTCTTC. It is translated as CASSVQLNYNEQFF.

This chain joins TRBV12-5 and TRBJ2-3, with D perhaps matching TRBD2 (6 bases). Germline CDR1 and CDR2: LGHNT and FRNRAP. Trimming removed 3 bases from V and 3 bases from J, with 7 bases in between. This CDR3 contains 13 residues. For the CDR3, the DNA is TGTGCTAGTGGTTTTGGGGGGACAGATACGCAGTATTTT. Translation gives CASGFGGTDTQYF.

V and J are TRBV23-1 and TRBJ2-3; TRBD1 matches 8 bases. TRBV23-1 is an open reading frame whose function is uncertain. CDR3 length: 20 amino acids. Losses at the gene ends were 1 base for V and 5 bases for J; bases not matched to a gene: 20. CDR3 loop: CASSQYELVYGQGRKDTQYF. CDR3 nucleotide sequence: TGCGCCAGCAGTCAATACGAACTTGTTTATGGACAGGGAAGGAAAGATACGCAGTATTTT.

The chain is built from TRBV28 and TRBJ1-1; 10 bases line up with TRBD1. This CDR3 spans 16 amino acids. V dropped 4 bases and J dropped 4; count of bases not matched to a gene: 9. CDR1 MDHEN and CDR2 SYDVKM come from the germline V gene. Written as DNA, the CDR3 is TGTGCCAGCAGTTCCCCTCCCGGACAGGGGGTCACTGAAGCTTTCTTT. Translated, it gives CASSSPPGQGVTEAFF. The variable domain in full, completed from reference TRBV28 and TRBJ1-1, reads DVKVTQSSRYLVKRTGEKVFLECVQDMDHENMFWYRQDPGLGLRLIYFSYDVKMKEKGDIPEGYSVSREKKERFSLILESASTNQTSMYLCASSSPPGQGVTEAFFGQGTRLTVV.

The J gene is TRBJ1-1, the V gene TRBV2; perhaps TRBD1 as D (5 bases). CDR3 length: 13 residues. The V end was cut by 8 bases, the J end by 4 bases, with 14 bases between. From germline, CDR1 is SNHLY and CDR2 FYNNEI. The CDR3 DNA reads as TGTGCCAGCCTGAGTGACGGGGGCACTGAAGCTTTCTTT. Translation gives CASLSDGGTEAFF.

The rearrangement links TRBV5-6 to TRBJ1-5; D not certain. V was shortened by 3 bases and J by 6 bases, with 7 bases between the two germline ends. This CDR3 region has 12 residues. Germline CDR1 is SGHDT and CDR2 is YYEEEE. CDR3 sequence reads: CASSSLGQPQHF. The CDR3 DNA is TGTGCCAGCAGCTCCCTAGGTCAGCCCCAGCATTTT.

The J gene is TRBJ1-4, the V gene TRBV28; D ambiguous. V lost 2 bases, J lost 0 bases, and 4 bases lay in between. Germline CDR1 reads MDHEN; CDR2 reads SYDVKM. This CDR3 is built from 14 residues. The CDR3 DNA reads as TGTGCCAGCAGTTTACTTGCAACTAATGAAAAACTGTTTTTT. Translated: CASSLLATNEKLFF.

This chain links TRBV5-4 with TRBJ1-1, with D possibly being TRBD1 (6 bases). The CDR3 totals 13 residues. Germline CDR1 is SGHNT and CDR2 is YYREEE (reference sequence). The V gene lost 4 bases and the J gene lost 6 bases, with 13 bases spanning the gap. CDR3 sequence reads: CASSPPAGAEAFF. Here the CDR3 DNA reads TGTGCCAGCAGCCCCCCCGCAGGGGCTGAAGCTTTCTTT.

In its sample, this clone was seen a few times. The chain employs TRBV6-5 and TRBJ1-2; maybe TRBD1 (5 bases). From germline, CDR1 is MNHEY and CDR2 SVGAGI. V was trimmed by 6 bases and J by 7 bases, leaving 9 bases between them. The CDR3 extends over 11 amino acids. The CDR3 spells CASSSGSGYTF. CDR3 DNA sequence: TGTGCCAGCAGCTCAGGGTCTGGCTACACCTTC.

V and J are TRBV2 and TRBJ2-4; 7 bases are a match to TRBD1. V shed 6 bases, J shed 5 bases, and the junction held 10 bases outside the gene matches. Germline V gene data show CDR1 as SNHLY and CDR2 as FYNNEI. The CDR3 length is 15 residues. The chain's CDR3 is CASRGRGQLQNIQYF. As DNA, the CDR3 is TGTGCCAGCAGGGGTAGGGGACAGCTCCAAAACATTCAGTACTTC.

Only a few counts were recorded for this clone. The chain recombines TRBV6-5 with TRBJ2-1; D is unresolved. Trimming took off 10 bases at V and 5 bases at J, with 12 bases between the two ends. The length of the CDR3 is 12 residues. Per germline, CDR1 MNHEY and CDR2 SVGAGI. CDR3 in amino acids: CATSYPHNEQFF. CDR3 DNA: TGTGCCACCTCCTACCCCCACAATGAGCAGTTCTTC.